This T cell receptor beta chain was profiled in a study of vaccination and CD4 T cells after COVID-19. About the study: Comprising six males and four females, the convalescent participants counted two Hispanic individuals among them. Post-vaccination specimens were collected at a median of approximately 66 days following dose two (range 14 to 241). Overlapping spike peptides of SARS-CoV-2, HCoV-NL63, HCoV-OC43 and HCoV-229E were used, and cells were stimulated with them.

The treatment here: roughly 11-day PBMC culture with coronavirus spike peptide pools or control peptides (ViraFEST assay). Before the COVID-19 pandemic (2011-2018), CD4+ T cells were obtained from the unexposed donor. ViraFEST stimulated the growth of antigen-specific T cells using peptide pools and subsequently profiled their TCRs by sequencing. Germline CDR1 and CDR2: SNHLY and FYNNEI. The CDR3 is 11 amino acids. Note on this clonotype: Antigen unknown. At one of its ends the junction is not consistent with the germline gene, which may arise from a read error.

CD4+ T cells that had been cultured provided DNA sequenced with the Oncomine TCR Beta short-read assay. Genomic DNA was extracted from cultured CD4+ T cells. TCRdb reanalysed the PCR reads using MiXCR and keeps one entry per CDR3 protein. Of 9,000 to 9,500 distinct CDR3 sequences detected, approximately 34% appear once; the ten largest clones hold about a fifth. The chain joins TRBV2 to TRBJ2-1, with 7 bases matching TRBD2. Sequenced input: CD4+ T cells from blood, cultured in vitro. The receptor's source is a human donor in good health. CDR3 sequence: CASGGDSYQSF. The CDR3 DNA reads as TGTGCCAGCGGGGGGGACTCCTATCAATCCTTC.